This note documents a single T cell receptor (beta chain) sequence. The data are from a study of blood T cell repertoires in COVID-19. Background on the study: From T cells, B-cell-depleted T cells, or PBMCs came the material, which was cDNA or gDNA.

Authors' methods: Cell counts per sample came from amplifying reference gene primers. Measured with immunoSEQ multiplex PCR; TCRdb has only the in-frame clones, and not every one. V and J calls and clone size are as listed in that table; D and trimming were resolved from the DNA. The sample lists fewer than 110,000 clones, about 80% occurring once. V lost 10 bases and J lost 6; bases outside the gene matches: 6. This CDR3 is 12 amino acids long. Germline CDR1 reads LGHDT; CDR2 reads YNNKEL (reference sequence). The J gene is TRBJ2-5, the V gene TRBV3-1 (or the pseudogene TRBV3-2); 9 bases agree with TRBD1. The source is a human donor in a cohort sampled during active COVID-19. Sequenced material: peripheral blood. Here the CDR3 reads CATLGQGKTQYF. In DNA form, the CDR3 reads TGTGCCACCTTAGGACAGGGGAAGACCCAGTACTTC.